What follows are 32 T cell receptor beta chains derived from one specimen sequenced in a study of response to subunit inactivated influenza vaccine. TCRdb processed the RT-PCR reads anew with MiXCR; each CDR3 protein has one entry. The sample lists roughly 570,000 distinct CDR3 sequences; less than 15% were seen once. The sample consisted of PBMCs from blood, taken about 13 days after vaccination. Source of these receptors: a man aged 50 to 60 who received an inactivated influenza vaccine.

This chain uses TRBV2 with TRBJ2-5; 9 bases are shared with TRBD1. Germline-derived CDR1 and CDR2 are SNHLY and FYNNEI. CDR3 length equals 15 residues. J was trimmed by 3 bases and V by 5 bases; bases with no gene match: 7. The CDR3 region has the DNA TGTGCCAGCAGTCCACCCTGGACAGGGGAAGAGACCCAGTACTTC. Protein product: CASSPPWTGEETQYF. Full variable domain (outside the CDR3, taken from reference TRBV2 and TRBJ2-5): EPEVTQTPSHQVTQMGQEVILRCVPISNHLYFYWYRQILGQKVEFLVSFYNNEISEKSEIFDDQFSVERPDGSNFTLKIRSTKLEDSAMYFCASSPPWTGEETQYFGPGTRLLVL.

This chain connects TRBV15 to TRBJ2-1, with 10 bases lining up with TRBD2. This CDR3 region has 15 residues. The germline V gene encodes CDR1 LNHNV and CDR2 YYDKDF (reference sequence). Trimming took 1 base from V and 7 from J; bases not matched to a gene: 4. CDR3: CATSRGLAGVNEQFF. The CDR3 region has the DNA TGTGCCACCAGCAGAGGGCTAGCGGGAGTAAATGAGCAGTTCTTC.

There are a few counts of this clonotype. This CDR3 reads CASKTASETQYF. CDR3 in DNA: TGTGCCAGCAAGACAGCGTCGGAGACCCAGTACTTC. The rearrangement joins TRBV28 to TRBJ2-5; perhaps TRBD1 as D (5 bases). CDR1 is MDHEN and CDR2 is SYDVKM in the germline V gene. V was pared by 7 bases and J by 5 bases, with 11 bases between. CDR3 size: 12 residues.

This clonotype was detected a few times. The chain carries TRBV7-9 and TRBJ2-4; D perhaps matches TRBD2 (5 bases). This CDR3 spans 13 amino acids. Deletions cut 3 bases from V and 7 bases from J, with 10 bases between. Germline V lookup: CDR1 SEHNR, CDR2 FQNEAQ (reference sequence). The CDR3 DNA sequence: TGTGCCAGCAGCTTGCATGGCGGGAACATTCAGTACTTC. Translating gives CASSLHGGNIQYF. Looking up the rest from reference TRBV7-9 and TRBJ2-4 gives the full variable domain: DTGVSQNPRHKITKRGQNVTFRCDPISEHNRLYWYRQTLGQGPEFLTYFQNEAQLEKSRLLSDRFSAERPKGSFSTLEIQRTEQGDSAMYLCASSLHGGNIQYFGAGTRLSVL.

This clonotype was recorded at least ten times. V usage is TRBV29-1 and J usage is TRBJ1-2; no definite D call. Trimming left V 1 base short and J 7 bases short, with 16 bases between. CDR1 is SQVTM, CDR2 ANQGSEA, per germline. This CDR3 is built from 14 residues. CDR3 DNA: TGCAGCGTTGAAGGAGTGGAGCGGGCGGGTGGCTACACCTTC. Protein product: CSVEGVERAGGYTF.

The chain joins TRBV11-2 to TRBJ1-4; 9 bases line up with TRBD1. Germline V gene lookup returns CDR1 SGHAT and CDR2 FQNNGV. This CDR3 is 16 amino acids long. J lost 7 bases, V lost 5 bases, and 11 bases had no gene match. The CDR3 DNA follows: TGTGCCAGCAGCCGTCCCGGGACAGGGTCCGGTGAAAAACTGTTTTTT. Protein product: CASSRPGTGSGEKLFF.

The chain combines TRBV28 with TRBJ1-1; D gene unclear. The CDR3 is made up of 15 amino acids. CDR1 MDHEN and CDR2 SYDVKM come from the germline V gene. The V end was cut by 2 bases, the J end by 0 bases, with 10 bases between. The CDR3 here is CASSLIGRMNTEAFF. Written as DNA, the CDR3 is TGTGCCAGCAGTTTAATAGGCCGCATGAACACTGAAGCTTTCTTT.

The chain carries TRBV6-5 and TRBJ1-1, with 7 bases fitting TRBD1. The CDR3 spans 15 residues. The V gene end was trimmed by 4 bases and the J gene end by 0 bases; junction bases not matched to a gene: 5. Germline V CDR1 and CDR2: MNHEY, SVGAGI. CDR3 sequence: CASSLGQNMNTEAFF. The CDR3 DNA follows: TGTGCCAGCAGTTTGGGACAGAACATGAACACTGAAGCTTTCTTT.

This clonotype was recorded a few times. The V gene is TRBV20-1, the J gene TRBJ2-1, with D perhaps matching TRBD2 (6 bases). This CDR3 is built from 14 residues. V lost 1 base and J lost 7, with 14 bases in between. The germline V gene has CDR1 DFQATT and CDR2 SNEGSKA (reference sequence). The CDR3 DNA is TGCAGTGCTAGAGTTCCCAGGCGGGGTAATGAGCAGTTCTTC. Amino acids: CSARVPRRGNEQFF.

This clonotype was counted only a few times. In DNA, the CDR3 is TGTGCCAGCAGTTTAGCACTAGCGGGAGGCCGCTACAATGAGCAGTTCTTC. It yields the protein CASSLALAGGRYNEQFF. The chain is built from TRBV28 and TRBJ2-1; 12 bases map to TRBD2. The CDR3 runs to 17 residues. Germline-derived CDR1 and CDR2 are MDHEN and SYDVKM. Trimming at V came to 2 bases and at J to 3 bases, leaving 5 bases not matched to a gene.

This clonotype was detected a few times. The chain uses TRBV4-2 and TRBJ1-4; no firm D call. The germline gives CDR1 LGHNA, CDR2 YNFKEQ. V was pared by 3 bases and J by 0 bases, with 5 bases between. The CDR3 runs to 14 residues. CDR3 DNA: TGTGCCAGCAGCCAGGGGACAACTAATGAAAAACTGTTTTTT. Amino acid sequence: CASSQGTTNEKLFF.

The V gene is TRBV6-2 or TRBV6-3, the J gene TRBJ2-7, with 7 positions matching TRBD2. V shed 2 bases, J shed 2 bases, and the junction held 9 bases outside the gene matches. The germline V gene encodes CDR1 MNHEY and CDR2 SVGEGT. The CDR3 spans 16 residues. The CDR3 is CASSYLASGSTYEQYF. The CDR3 DNA reads as TGTGCCAGCAGTTACCTTGCTAGCGGATCGACCTACGAGCAGTACTTC.

The CDR3 here is CASSRYDRAASPLHF. The CDR3 DNA reads TGTGCCAGCAGCCGATATGACAGGGCTGCTTCACCCCTCCACTTT. The chain uses TRBV7-2 and TRBJ1-6; 7 nucleotides align to TRBD1. V trimming: 5 bases; J trimming: 9 bases; junction bases outside the gene matches: 10. There are 15 residues in the CDR3. Germline-derived CDR1 and CDR2 are SGHTA and FQGNSA.

This chain connects TRBV20-1 to TRBJ2-7; TRBD1 matches at 10 bases. Unmatched junction bases numbered 12, after V lost 5 bases and J lost 5 bases. The CDR3 is made up of 15 amino acids. Germline V lookup: CDR1 DFQATT, CDR2 SNEGSKA (reference sequence). The CDR3 sequence: CSALPRDRGMDEQYF. CDR3 DNA: TGCAGTGCTCTACCACGGGACAGGGGTATGGACGAGCAGTACTTC.

In this sample, this clonotype turned up a few times. The rearrangement uses TRBV9 and TRBJ2-1; no firm D call. The germline V and J ends were trimmed by 0 bases and 0 bases, with 7 bases remaining between them. Germline-derived CDR1 and CDR2 are SGDLS and YYNGEE. The CDR3 is 15 residues long. CDR3 residues: CASSVVLASYNEQFF. The DNA of the CDR3 is TGTGCCAGCAGCGTAGTTTTAGCCTCCTACAATGAGCAGTTCTTC.

The V gene is TRBV7-2, the J gene TRBJ2-7, with unresolved D. The germline V gene has CDR1 SGHTA and CDR2 FQGNSA. Trimming removed 5 bases at V and 1 base at J, with 15 bases between. The CDR3 runs 15 residues. The CDR3 loop reads CASSPRAARSYEQYF. CDR3 nucleotides: TGTGCCAGCAGCCCCCGGGCGGCGAGATCCTACGAGCAGTACTTC.

This clonotype was detected ten times or more. This rearrangement joins TRBV28 to TRBJ2-3; tentatively, D is TRBD1 (6 bases). In germline, CDR1 is MDHEN, CDR2 SYDVKM. V lost 4 bases and J lost 3, with 8 bases in between. The CDR3 loop spans 13 amino acids. The CDR3 is CASSSGQTDTQYF. CDR3 nucleotide sequence: TGTGCCAGCAGTTCCGGACAGACAGATACGCAGTATTTT.

The gene calls are TRBV7-2 and TRBJ2-3, with 8 bases identical to TRBD2. CDR1 is SGHTA, CDR2 FQGNSA, per germline. CDR3 size: 16 residues. With 8 bases clipped from V and 3 bases from J, the junction kept 13 bases outside the gene matches. The CDR3 DNA reads as TGTGCCAGCGGCCGGTGGCGGGAGGCGGGGACAGATACGCAGTATTTT. Protein product: CASGRWREAGTDTQYF.

A few counts support this clonotype. The chain uses TRBV6-1 and TRBJ1-3; D remains ambiguous. The CDR3 totals 18 residues. Deletions cut 5 bases from V and 4 bases from J, with 24 bases between. Germline V CDR1 and CDR2: MNHNS, SASEGT. Here the CDR3 DNA reads TGTGCCAGCAGTCCCCTCGGTCTCGGAGCAGTGTCCGGAAACACCATATATTTT. Translating it yields CASSPLGLGAVSGNTIYF.

In its sample, this clonotype was seen a few times. The rearrangement links TRBV20-1 to TRBJ2-5, with 9 bases lining up with TRBD1. In germline, CDR1 is DFQATT, CDR2 SNEGSKA (reference sequence). The CDR3 has 11 residues. The DNA for the CDR3 is TGCAGCGGGACAGGGAGGGAGACCCAGTACTTC. Translation gives CSGTGRETQYF.

The gene calls are TRBV6-5 and TRBJ2-1; D unresolved. This CDR3 region has 14 residues. CDR1 is MNHEY and CDR2 is SVGAGI in the germline V gene. The ends were cut back, 2 bases at V and 8 bases at J, with 13 bases in the middle. CDR3 nucleotide sequence: TGTGCCAGCAGTTACGGGTATGACGTAGATGAGCAGTTCTTC. This encodes CASSYGYDVDEQFF.

This clonotype was seen only a few times. The rearrangement uses TRBV28 and TRBJ2-1; 7 nucleotides align to TRBD2. Trimming removed 10 bases from V and 6 bases from J; junction bases left unmatched: 12. There are 14 residues in the CDR3. The germline CDR1 and CDR2 sequences are MDHEN and SYDVKM. The CDR3 loop reads CATWGGRFFNEQFF. CDR3 sequence (DNA): TGTGCCACCTGGGGGGGGAGGTTCTTCAATGAGCAGTTCTTC.

This clonotype was counted only a few times. This chain links TRBV7-9 with TRBJ2-1; 7 nucleotides agree with TRBD1. CDR1 and CDR2 from the germline V gene are SEHNR and FQNEAQ (reference sequence). J lost 2 bases, V lost 6 bases, and 4 bases had no gene match. The CDR3 is 14 residues long. DNA of the CDR3: TGTGCCAGCAGAAACAGGGGAACCTACAATGAGCAGTTCTTC. This gives the protein CASRNRGTYNEQFF.

CDR3 DNA sequence: TGTGCCAGCTCACCTAGGACCCCCGCTTCAGAAACAAGCACAGATACGCAGTATTTT. This translates into CASSPRTPASETSTDTQYF. The chain carries TRBV18 and TRBJ2-3; D not resolved. The CDR3 is 19 amino acids. The germline CDR1 and CDR2 sequences are KGHSH and LQKENI. Trimming pared 3 bases from V and 0 bases from J, leaving 22 bases between.

This clonotype was recorded many times. The V call is TRBV29-1, the J call TRBJ2-1; 9 nucleotides line up with TRBD1. The CDR3 runs to 13 residues. J was trimmed by 10 bases and V by 7 bases; bases with no gene match: 11. Germline loops: CDR1 SQVTM, CDR2 ANQGSEA. CDR3 protein: CSAWTGVKGEQFF. CDR3 nucleotide sequence: TGCAGCGCCTGGACAGGGGTGAAAGGGGAGCAGTTCTTC.

The sample holds one count of this clonotype. A read error may account for a junction end that differs from germline. This chain uses TRBV14 with TRBJ2-4; D might be TRBD2 (6 bases). The CDR3 covers 17 residues. Germline V gene data show CDR1 as SGHDN and CDR2 as FVKESK. CDR3 nucleotides: TGTGCCGGCAGAGTGAGTACCGGGAGTAAGACCAAAAACATTCAGTACTTC. It codes for CAGRVSTGSKTKNIQYF.

CDR3 sequence (DNA): TGTGCCAGCAGTGAACGGACAGGGTGGTCCTACGAGCAGTACTTC. Encoded protein: CASSERTGWSYEQYF. This rearrangement joins TRBV2 to TRBJ2-7; 8 nucleotides line up with TRBD1. This CDR3 is built from 15 residues. CDR1 is SNHLY and CDR2 is FYNNEI in the germline V gene. The junction had 4 bases not matched to a gene; V was cut back by 2 bases and J by 1 base.

This clonotype was counted between two and nine times. V is TRBV12-3 or TRBV12-4 and J is TRBJ1-5; 10 bases fit TRBD1. V lost 6 bases and J lost 7; bases outside the gene matches: 12. The CDR3 is made up of 16 amino acids. CDR3 in amino acids: CASRPPGTGDWQPQHF. The CDR3 nucleotides read TGTGCCAGCAGACCGCCCGGGACAGGGGACTGGCAGCCCCAGCATTTT.

V gene TRBV3-1 combines with J gene TRBJ1-2, with D perhaps matching TRBD1 (5 bases). CDR1 and CDR2 (germline): LGHDT, YNNKEL (reference sequence). Deletions cut 2 bases from V and 6 bases from J, with 10 bases between. This CDR3 has 13 amino acids. The CDR3 here is CASSQKGSDGYTF. For the CDR3, the DNA is TGTGCCAGCAGCCAAAAGGGGTCCGATGGCTACACCTTC.

This clonotype was seen more than once but under ten times. The chain recombines TRBV11-2 with TRBJ1-1, with D hard to call. CDR3 size: 15 residues. Trimming stripped 1 base from V and 1 base from J, with 10 bases between. CDR1 and CDR2 (germline): SGHAT, FQNNGV. CDR3 DNA sequence: TGTGCCAGCAGCTTAGTCGTGATACGGAACACTGAAGCTTTCTTT. Protein product: CASSLVVIRNTEAFF.

This clonotype was seen only a few times. V and J are TRBV5-6 and TRBJ1-5, with TRBD1 as a possible D gene (5 bases). The germline gives CDR1 SGHDT, CDR2 YYEEEE. CDR3 length: 15 amino acids. The V end was cut by 4 bases, the J end by 6 bases, with 17 bases between. The CDR3 coding sequence is TGTGCCAGCAGCACCCGGGACCCAGGTGGTCAGCCCCAGCATTTT. Protein product: CASSTRDPGGQPQHF.

The rearrangement joins TRBV4-3 to TRBJ1-6; 10 bases fit TRBD1. Germline V CDR1 and CDR2: LGHNA, YSLEER. The V and J ends lost 1 base and 8 bases, in that order; junction bases with no gene match: 2. The CDR3 runs 15 residues. CDR3 region: CASSQVGQGDSPLHF. The CDR3 DNA reads as TGCGCCAGCAGCCAAGTCGGACAGGGGGATTCACCCCTCCACTTT.